Each of the 13 T cell receptor beta chains below was sequenced from the same sample in a study of a mutant IDH1 vaccine in newly diagnosed glioma. These TCRs are of unknown antigen specificity. Time point in this sample: week 35, safety follow-up. All doses held 300 ug of mutant IDH1 20-mer peptide, with topical imiquimod. The protocol was immunoSEQ multiplex PCR, while the TCRdb copy is restricted to in-frame clones and leaves out a portion. The sample consists of just over 65,000 clones, about four fifths of them appearing once. The input for sequencing was PBMCs, taken from a glioma patient whose treatment included an IDH1 peptide vaccine. The origin of the receptors is a man between 18 and 29 years old with glioma.

The V call is TRBV5-1, the J call TRBJ2-7; 12 nucleotides agree with TRBD2. J was trimmed by 6 bases and V by 6 bases; bases with no gene match: 7. CDR3 length: 14 amino acids. Germline V gene data show CDR1 as SGHRS and CDR2 as YFSETQ. The CDR3 bases are TGCGCCAGCATGTTGACTAGCGGGAGTTCCGAGCAGTACTTC. Translation: CASMLTSGSSEQYF.

The chain recombines TRBV29-1 with TRBJ2-5; D tentatively reads TRBD1 or TRBD2 (5 bases each). The CDR3 runs 10 residues. CDR1 is SQVTM, CDR2 ANQGSEA, per germline. The V and J ends lost 7 bases and 12 bases respectively, with 15 bases between them. CDR3 sequence (DNA): TGCAGCGGTGAGAGGGGTGCCGAGTACTTC. Protein: CSGERGAEYF.

The rearrangement links TRBV19 to TRBJ2-7; either TRBD1 or TRBD2 may fit D (5 bases each). Trimming pared 2 bases from V and 0 bases from J, leaving 14 bases between. CDR3 length: 16 amino acids. Germline V gene sequence: CDR1 LNHDA, CDR2 SQIVND (reference sequence). For the CDR3, the DNA is TGTGCCAGTAGTATAAATCTCTGGGGGAGCTCCTACGAGCAGTACTTC. It specifies CASSINLWGSSYEQYF.

The chain has TRBV7-9 and TRBJ1-5; D remains ambiguous. The CDR3 has 15 residues. Per germline, CDR1 SEHNR and CDR2 FQNEAQ (reference sequence). The V gene lost 4 bases and the J gene lost 4 bases, with 14 bases spanning the gap. CDR3 in amino acids: CASSSQGLGNQPQHF. CDR3 nucleotides: TGTGCCAGCAGCTCCCAAGGGCTGGGGAATCAGCCCCAGCATTTT.

V usage is TRBV27 and J usage is TRBJ2-2; D perhaps matches TRBD1 (6 bases). The CDR3 length is 17 residues. CDR1 is MNHEY, CDR2 SMNVEV, per germline (reference sequence). With 2 bases removed from V and 3 bases from J, the gap between germline ends came to 16 bases. In DNA, the CDR3 is TGTGCCAGCAGTTTACTTCCGGACAGTAAGGACACCGGGGAGCTGTTTTTT. The encoded protein is CASSLLPDSKDTGELFF.

This clone was seen just once. The CDR3 bases are TGTGCCAGCAGCCGCCAACCCACCTACGAGCAGTACTTC. Amino acids: CASSRQPTYEQYF. The genes are TRBV5-4 and TRBJ2-7; D gene unclear. Between the trimmed V and J ends, which lost 4 bases and 2 bases, there was a span of 10 bases. The CDR3 spans 13 residues. Germline-derived CDR1 and CDR2 are SGHNT and YYREEE (reference sequence).

This chain connects TRBV5-6 to TRBJ2-4; D remains unclear. CDR3 length equals 16 residues. Per germline, CDR1 SGHDT and CDR2 YYEEEE. Trimming took off 0 bases at V and 3 bases at J, with 13 bases between the two ends. CDR3: CASSLVGYFGKNIQYF. As DNA, the CDR3 is TGTGCCAGCAGCTTGGTAGGCTATTTTGGCAAAAACATTCAGTACTTC.

The gene calls are TRBV2 and TRBJ1-1, with no clear D. Germline CDR1 is SNHLY and CDR2 is FYNNEI. The CDR3 consists of 15 residues. Trimming removed 2 bases at V and 4 bases at J, with 14 bases between. CDR3 sequence (DNA): TGTGCCAGCAGTGAAAACCGGGGTTGGCCCACTGAAGCTTTCTTT. Translating it yields CASSENRGWPTEAFF.

CDR3 amino acids: CASSLTYLGRSGNTIYF. The DNA of the CDR3 is TGCGCCAGCAGCTTAACATACCTGGGGAGGTCTGGAAACACCATATATTTT. This chain connects TRBV4-3 to TRBJ1-3, with D unresolved. The CDR3 runs 17 residues. Germline V gene data show CDR1 as LGHNA and CDR2 as YSLEER. Trimming cost V 5 bases and J 1 base, with 18 bases left between them.

The gene calls are TRBV18 and TRBJ1-1, with 11 bases identical to TRBD1. From germline, CDR1 is KGHSH and CDR2 LQKENI. The CDR3 has 15 residues. CDR3 coding DNA: TGTGCTACCACCCGGGACAGGGGGATTACTAATGAAGCTTTCTTT. Protein sequence: CATTRDRGITNEAFF. The full variable domain, with the rest looked up from reference TRBV18 and TRBJ1-1, is NAGVMQNPRHLVRRRGQEARLRCSPMKGHSHVYWYRQLPEEGLKFMVYLQKENIIDESGMPKERFSAEFPKEGPSILRIQQVVRGDSAAYFCATTRDRGITNEAFFGQGTRLTVV.

The V and J genes are TRBV6-6 and TRBJ2-7; 10 bases are a match to TRBD2. CDR1 is MNHNY and CDR2 is SVGAGI in the germline V gene (reference sequence). Unmatched junction bases numbered 3, after V lost 2 bases and J lost 2 bases. This CDR3 spans 15 amino acids. CDR3 amino acids: CASSYGLAVAYEQYF. DNA of the CDR3: TGTGCCAGCAGTTACGGACTAGCGGTCGCCTACGAGCAGTACTTC.

This chain joins TRBV19 and TRBJ1-4; 7 bases are shared with TRBD1. This CDR3 is 16 amino acids long. CDR1 LNHDA and CDR2 SQIVND come from the germline V gene (reference sequence). The J segment lost 4 bases and the V segment lost 5 bases, leaving 10 bases of the junction unmatched. Written as DNA, the CDR3 is TGTGCCAGTAGTCCTGACAGGGTGGGCCTTAATGAAAAACTGTTTTTT. Protein product: CASSPDRVGLNEKLFF.

CDR3 nucleotide sequence: TGTGCCAGCAGTTTATCAGGACTATTAACCTACGAGCAGTACTTC. It yields the protein CASSLSGLLTYEQYF. The chain couples TRBV27 to TRBJ2-7, with D possibly matching TRBD2 (6 bases). This CDR3 comprises 15 residues. V was cut by 0 bases and J by 2 bases, with 11 bases left in between. Looked up from germline, CDR1 is MNHEY and CDR2 is SMNVEV (reference sequence).